This T cell receptor (beta chain) came from a study of neurological immune-mediated disorders. General study findings and limits: Expanded clones shared no identical CDR3 amino acid sequences across subjects, which suggested private TCR-beta repertoires in all groups. One related-CDR3 cluster, found by phylogenetic grouping, held repertoires of 18 of 34 multiple sclerosis patients and is a possible signature.

The table lists this clonotype with many counts. What it binds is unknown. Synthesis of cDNA was accomplished via 5'RACE employing 10-nucleotide random UMIs. MiXCR was run by TCRdb on the 5' RACE reads, yielding one entry per CDR3 protein. The sample has 65,000 to 90,000 distinct CDR3 sequences, just over 5% seen once. The receptor comes from a woman younger than 45 with multiple sclerosis. Sequencing was done on a sample of PBMCs.

The CDR3 protein is CASSLAIGPDYEQYF. The CDR3 DNA is TGCGCCAGCAGCTTGGCCATCGGACCGGACTACGAGCAGTACTTC. V usage is TRBV5-1 and J usage is TRBJ2-7; D is ambiguous. The CDR3 consists of 15 residues. V lost 0 bases and J lost 3, with 13 bases in between. From germline, CDR1 is SGHRS and CDR2 YFSETQ.